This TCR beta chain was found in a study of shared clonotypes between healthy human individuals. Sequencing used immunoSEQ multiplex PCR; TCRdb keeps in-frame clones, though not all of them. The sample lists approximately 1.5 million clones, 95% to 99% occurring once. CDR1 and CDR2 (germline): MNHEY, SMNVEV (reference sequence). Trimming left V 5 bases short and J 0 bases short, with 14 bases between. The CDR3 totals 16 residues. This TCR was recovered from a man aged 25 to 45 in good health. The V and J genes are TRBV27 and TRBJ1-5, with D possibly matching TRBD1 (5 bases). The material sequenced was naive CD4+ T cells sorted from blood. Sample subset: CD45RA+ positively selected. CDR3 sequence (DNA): TGTGCCAGCAGTCCAGGGACGGGCAATAGCAATCAGCCCCAGCATTTT. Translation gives CASSPGTGNSNQPQHF.